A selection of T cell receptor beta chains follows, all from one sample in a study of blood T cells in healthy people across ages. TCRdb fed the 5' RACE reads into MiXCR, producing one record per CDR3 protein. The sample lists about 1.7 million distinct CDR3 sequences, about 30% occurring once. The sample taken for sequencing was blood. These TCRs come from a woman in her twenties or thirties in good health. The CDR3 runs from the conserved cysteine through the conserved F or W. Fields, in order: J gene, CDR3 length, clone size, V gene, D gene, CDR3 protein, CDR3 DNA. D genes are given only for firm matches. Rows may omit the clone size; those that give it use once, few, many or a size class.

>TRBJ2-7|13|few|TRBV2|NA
CATTIPASYEQYF
TGTGCCACCACCATTCCTGCGAGTTACGAGCAGTACTTC
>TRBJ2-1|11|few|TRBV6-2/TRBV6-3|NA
CASSYSYEQFF
TGTGCCAGCAGTTACAGCTATGAGCAGTTCTTC
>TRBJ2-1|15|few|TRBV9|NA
CASSVQAGRYNEQFF
TGTGCCAGCAGCGTACAAGCGGGCAGATACAATGAGCAGTTCTTC
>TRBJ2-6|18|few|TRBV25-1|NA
CASSVAGGDLSGANVLTF
TGTGCCAGCAGTGTCGCAGGGGGGGACCTCTCTGGGGCCAACGTCCTGACTTTC
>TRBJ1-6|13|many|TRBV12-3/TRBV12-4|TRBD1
CASNVRGSSPLHF
TGTGCCAGCAATGTCAGGGGGAGTTCACCCCTCCACTTT
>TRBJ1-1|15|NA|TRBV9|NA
CASSVGDSLNTEAFF
TGTGCCAGCAGCGTGGGAGACAGTTTGAACACTGAAGCTTTCTTT
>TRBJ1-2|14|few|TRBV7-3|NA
CAISLRSAGESHTF
TGTGCCATCAGCTTACGGTCGGCAGGGGAGAGCCACACCTTC
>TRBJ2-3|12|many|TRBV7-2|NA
CASSWRGDTQYF
TGTGCCAGCAGTTGGAGAGGAGATACGCAGTATTTT
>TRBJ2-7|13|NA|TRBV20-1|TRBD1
CSASGTGDYEQYF
TGCAGTGCTTCCGGGACAGGGGATTATGAGCAGTACTTC
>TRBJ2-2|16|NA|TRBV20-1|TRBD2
CSASLSGTSNTGELFF
TGCAGTGCTTCCCTCTCCGGGACTAGTAACACCGGGGAGCTGTTTTTT
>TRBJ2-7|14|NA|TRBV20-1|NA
CSARERTYRRPQYF
TGCAGTGCTAGAGAGCGGACTTACAGGCGACCCCAGTACTTC
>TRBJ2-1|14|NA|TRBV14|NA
CASSQDNSLREQFF
TGTGCCAGCAGCCAAGATAACAGTTTGCGGGAGCAGTTCTTC
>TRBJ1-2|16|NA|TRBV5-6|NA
CASSLGTSGRIYGYTF
TGTGCCAGCAGCCTGGGGACTTCGGGACGGATCTATGGCTACACCTTC
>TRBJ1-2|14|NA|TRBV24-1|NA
CATGDSGGNYGYTF
TGTGCCACCGGTGACAGCGGGGGCAACTATGGCTACACCTTC
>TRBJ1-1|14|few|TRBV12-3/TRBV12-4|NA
CAGSLRQVGTEAFF
TGTGCCGGCAGTTTACGACAGGTAGGCACTGAAGCTTTCTTT
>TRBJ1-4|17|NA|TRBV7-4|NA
CASSFSPWALPNEKLFF
TGTGCCAGCAGCTTTTCCCCATGGGCTCTCCCTAATGAAAAACTGTTTTTT
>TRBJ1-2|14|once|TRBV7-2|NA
CASSCQGLQGGYTF
TGTGCCAGCAGCTGCCAGGGGCTGCAAGGGGGCTACACCTTC
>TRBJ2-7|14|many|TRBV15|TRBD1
CATSSPGQGQEQYF
TGTGCCACCAGCAGCCCGGGACAGGGCCAAGAGCAGTACTTC
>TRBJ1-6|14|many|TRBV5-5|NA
CASSLGLDNSPLHF
TGTGCCAGCAGCTTGGGACTGGATAATTCACCCCTCCACTTT
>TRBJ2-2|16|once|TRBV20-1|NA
CSARDPTGVGVGELFF
TGCAGTGCTAGAGATCCGACTGGGGTGGGGGTCGGGGAGCTGTTTTTT
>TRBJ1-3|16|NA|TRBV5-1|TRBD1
CASSQSTGDSGNTIYF
TGCGCCAGCAGCCAATCGACAGGGGACTCTGGAAACACCATATATTTT
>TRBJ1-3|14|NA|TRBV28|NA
CASTGFSSGNTIYF
TGTGCCAGCACGGGATTCTCCTCTGGAAACACCATATATTTT
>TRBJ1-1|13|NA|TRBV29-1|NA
CSVEGGPGTEAFF
TGCAGCGTTGAAGGTGGGCCTGGAACTGAAGCTTTCTTT
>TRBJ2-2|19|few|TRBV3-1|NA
CASSQDLSPSPGDTGELFF
TGTGCCAGCAGCCAAGATCTGTCTCCTTCCCCGGGAGACACCGGGGAGCTGTTTTTT
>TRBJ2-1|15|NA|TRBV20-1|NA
CSAKPRSGKYNEQFF
TGCAGTGCAAAACCCAGGAGCGGCAAATACAATGAGCAGTTCTTC
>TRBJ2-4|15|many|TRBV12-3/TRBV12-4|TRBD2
CASSFGSGSKNIQYF
TGTGCCAGCAGTTTTGGTAGCGGGTCCAAAAACATTCAGTACTTC
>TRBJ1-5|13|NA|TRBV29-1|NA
CSSEGDSNQPQHF
TGCAGCAGCGAGGGCGATAGCAATCAGCCCCAGCATTTT
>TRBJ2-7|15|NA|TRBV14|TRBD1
CASSLHRDSTYEQYF
TGTGCCAGCAGCCTTCACCGGGACAGCACCTACGAGCAGTACTTC
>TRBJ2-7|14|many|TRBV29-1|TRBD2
CSVRGELAGAREYF
TGCAGCGTCCGAGGGGAGCTAGCGGGGGCGCGGGAGTACTTC
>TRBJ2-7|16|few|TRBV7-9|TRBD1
CASSIRDRGRSNEQYF
TGTGCCAGCAGCATCCGGGACAGGGGACGTTCCAACGAGCAGTACTTC
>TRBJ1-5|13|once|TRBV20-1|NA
CSAQGIGNQPQHF
TGCAGTGCACAGGGCATTGGCAATCAGCCCCAGCATTTT
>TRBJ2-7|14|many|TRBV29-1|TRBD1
CSVMDRGQAYEQYF
TGCAGCGTGATGGACAGGGGGCAAGCCTACGAGCAGTACTTC
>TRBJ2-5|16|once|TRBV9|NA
CASSVGLAGFHNGQYF
TGTGCCAGCAGCGTTGGGCTGGCGGGGTTTCACAATGGGCAGTACTTC
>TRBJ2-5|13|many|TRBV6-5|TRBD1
CASSPRTGEGQYF
TGTGCCAGCAGCCCCCGGACAGGGGAAGGGCAGTACTTC
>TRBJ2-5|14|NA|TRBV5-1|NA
CASRLTTLDGAQYF
TGCGCCAGCAGATTAACTACCCTAGACGGGGCCCAGTACTTC
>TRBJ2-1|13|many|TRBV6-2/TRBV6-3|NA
CASSYSRGNEQFF
TGTGCCAGCAGTTACTCGAGAGGGAATGAGCAGTTCTTC